The next 27 T cell receptor beta chains were all read from a single sample in a study of graft-versus-host responses after intestinal transplantation. Their antigens are not known. Using immunoSEQ multiplex PCR, the repertoire was profiled, and TCRdb retains in-frame clones only, with some absent. The sample has around 76,000 clones; roughly 94% are singletons. The specimen was unstimulated CD8+ T cells sorted from spleen or lymph node cells, collected before intestinal transplant. The receptor set was obtained from a human donor who received an intestinal transplant.

This clone was picked up one time. J is TRBJ2-1 and V is TRBV27, with D possibly TRBD1 on 5 matching bases. V was clipped by 6 bases and J by 5 bases, with 14 bases between them. The CDR3 has 14 amino acids. Germline-derived CDR1 and CDR2 are MNHEY and SMNVEV (reference sequence). The CDR3 nucleotides read TGTGCCAGCAGCCCTTATACAGGAAACAATGAGCAGTTCTTC. Translated, it gives CASSPYTGNNEQFF.

The V gene is TRBV11-3, the J gene TRBJ2-7; D is ambiguous. Germline CDR1 SGHNT, CDR2 YENEEA. V shed 2 bases and J shed 5 bases, with 10 bases lying between them. The CDR3 loop spans 13 amino acids. CDR3 DNA: TGTGCCAGCAGCTTACAGGTTGGGGACGAGCAGTACTTC. Amino acid sequence: CASSLQVGDEQYF.

J is TRBJ1-4 and V is TRBV6-5; no firm D call. There are 11 residues in the CDR3. Germline V lookup: CDR1 MNHEY, CDR2 SVGAGI. V lost 5 bases and J lost 13, with 11 bases in between. CDR3 loop: CASSETYRLFF. Here the CDR3 DNA reads TGTGCCAGCAGTGAAACCTACAGACTGTTTTTT.

CDR3: CASSLSVTVETQYF. The CDR3, as DNA: TGTGCCAGCAGTTTATCGGTAACCGTGGAGACCCAGTACTTC. The genes are TRBV27 and TRBJ2-5; D ambiguous. The CDR3 has 14 amino acids. V lost 0 bases, J lost 5 bases, and 10 bases lay in between. The germline V gene encodes CDR1 MNHEY and CDR2 SMNVEV (reference sequence).

The rearrangement uses TRBV28 and TRBJ1-6; D perhaps matches TRBD1 (5 bases). Germline V lookup: CDR1 MDHEN, CDR2 SYDVKM. The CDR3 contains 16 residues. V lost 8 bases to trimming and J lost 3 bases, with 17 bases between them. The CDR3 is CASYPSRDRYNSPLHF. The CDR3 DNA reads TGTGCCAGCTACCCAAGCCGGGACCGCTATAATTCACCCCTCCACTTT.

The chain has TRBV9 and TRBJ2-1; TRBD2 agrees at 15 bases. Germline trimming cut 1 base from V and 0 bases from J; bases unmatched to any gene: 2. The CDR3 length is 18 residues. Germline V gene lookup returns CDR1 SGDLS and CDR2 YYNGEE. In DNA, the CDR3 is TGTGCCAGCAGCGTATGGACTAGCGGGAGGGGCTCCTACAATGAGCAGTTCTTC. Translated, it gives CASSVWTSGRGSYNEQFF.

The chain employs TRBV28 and TRBJ2-1, with TRBD2 matching over 14 bases. Germline V lookup: CDR1 MDHEN, CDR2 SYDVKM. V dropped 6 bases and J dropped 6; count of bases not matched to a gene: 10. This CDR3 has 17 amino acids. CDR3 sequence: CASRPGTSGRQGNEQFF. The CDR3 region has the DNA TGTGCCAGCAGACCCGGGACTAGCGGGAGACAGGGCAATGAGCAGTTCTTC.

The J gene is TRBJ2-3, the V gene TRBV19, with 9 bases lining up with TRBD2. Germline V gene data show CDR1 as LNHDA and CDR2 as SQIVND (reference sequence). The CDR3 length is 17 residues. Germline trimming cut 6 bases from V and 4 bases from J; bases unmatched to any gene: 14. CDR3 coding DNA: TGTGCCAGTAGGTCGTCATTTAGCGGGAGAATCGCAGATACGCAGTATTTT. It yields the protein CASRSSFSGRIADTQYF.

The chain is built from TRBV11-2 and TRBJ1-1, with no clear D. V was pared by 5 bases and J by 2 bases, with 6 bases between. There are 12 residues in the CDR3. CDR1 and CDR2 from the germline V gene are SGHAT and FQNNGV. DNA of the CDR3: TGTGCCAGCAGCCGGGAAAACACTGAAGCTTTCTTT. Translated: CASSRENTEAFF.

V usage is TRBV15 and J usage is TRBJ2-3; TRBD2 might be the D (5 bases). V was cut by 1 base and J by 2 bases, with 19 bases left in between. There are 18 residues in the CDR3. CDR1 LNHNV and CDR2 YYDKDF come from the germline V gene (reference sequence). The CDR3, as DNA: TGTGCCACCAGCAGAGTGCTAGTGGAGGCGGTACCCACAGATACGCAGTATTTT. As protein: CATSRVLVEAVPTDTQYF. Full variable domain (outside the CDR3, taken from reference TRBV15 and TRBJ2-3): DAMVIQNPRYQVTQFGKPVTLSCSQTLNHNVMYWYQQKSSQAPKLLFHYYDKDFNNEADTPDNFQSRRPNTSFCFLDIRSPGLGDTAMYLCATSRVLVEAVPTDTQYFGPGTRLTVL.

Of note for this clone: The identical CDR3 is also encoded by other nucleotide sequences in the sample. This sequence joins TRBV27 and TRBJ1-2; D gene ambiguous. Between the trimmed V and J ends, which lost 3 bases and 0 bases, there was a span of 5 bases. CDR3 length: 13 amino acids. Germline V CDR1 and CDR2: MNHEY, SMNVEV (reference sequence). CDR3 nucleotide sequence: TGTGCCAGCAGTTTCAGTCCTAACTATGGCTACACCTTC. Protein: CASSFSPNYGYTF.

The CDR3 region has the DNA TGCAGCGCCCCGAAGTCGGGAGAGCACACAGATACGCAGTATTTT. This sequence encodes CSAPKSGEHTDTQYF. V is TRBV29-1 and J is TRBJ2-3; maybe TRBD2 (6 bases). In germline, CDR1 is SQVTM, CDR2 ANQGSEA. V was pared by 7 bases and J by 2 bases, with 19 bases between. The CDR3 has 15 amino acids.

The chain joins TRBV5-8 to TRBJ1-2, with TRBD1 as a possible D gene (5 bases). The CDR3 contains 14 residues. Looked up from germline, CDR1 is SGHTS and CDR2 is YDEGEE. V was cut by 2 bases and J by 8 bases, with 16 bases left in between. CDR3 DNA: TGTGCCAGCAGCTTAACAGGTTTCTCGGGCGGCTACACCTTC. Translated, it gives CASSLTGFSGGYTF.

The chain employs TRBV7-8 and TRBJ1-1; D might be TRBD1 (5 bases). The CDR3 consists of 16 residues. V was pared by 2 bases and J by 3 bases, with 16 bases between. The V gene's germline CDR1 is SGHVS and CDR2 FQNEAQ. This chain's CDR3 is CASSLFLAREDTEAFF. CDR3 in DNA: TGTGCCAGCAGCTTATTTCTGGCCAGGGAAGACACTGAAGCTTTCTTT. Variable domain in full (rest from reference TRBV7-8 and TRBJ1-1): GAGVSQSPRYKVAKRGQDVALRCDPISGHVSLFWYQQALGQGPEFLTYFQNEAQLDKSGLPSDRFFAERPEGSVSTLKIQRTQQEDSAVYLCASSLFLAREDTEAFFGQGTRLTVV.

The V call is TRBV7-9, the J call TRBJ2-7; D uncertain. The CDR3 has 12 residues. Between the trimmed V and J ends, which lost 1 base and 2 bases, there was a span of 3 bases. Germline CDR1 and CDR2: SEHNR and FQNEAQ (reference sequence). The CDR3 region is CASSLVTYEQYF. The CDR3 DNA reads as TGTGCCAGCAGCTTAGTTACCTACGAGCAGTACTTC.

The J gene is TRBJ2-1, the V gene TRBV13, with TRBD2 identical over 11 bases. V dropped 6 bases and J dropped 4; count of bases not matched to a gene: 5. This CDR3 has 15 residues. The germline V gene has CDR1 PRHDT and CDR2 FYEKMQ (reference sequence). CDR3 protein: CASSLGTSGYNEQFF. For the CDR3, the DNA is TGTGCCAGCAGTCTGGGGACTAGCGGATACAATGAGCAGTTCTTC.

The table lists this clone with a few counts. The chain links TRBV19 to TRBJ1-4; no definite D call. V gave up 5 bases and J gave up 8 bases, with 6 bases separating them. The CDR3 contains 11 residues. Germline loops: CDR1 LNHDA, CDR2 SQIVND (reference sequence). The CDR3 is CASSVREKLFF. The CDR3 nucleotides read TGTGCCAGTAGTGTTCGAGAAAAACTGTTTTTT.

This sequence joins TRBV7-9 and TRBJ1-5; tentative D call: TRBD1 (5 bases). The germline CDR1 and CDR2 sequences are SEHNR and FQNEAQ (reference sequence). The CDR3 is 14 amino acids. Trimming shortened V by 4 bases and J by 1 base, and 8 bases separated the two germline ends. The CDR3 DNA follows: TGTGCCAGCAGCTCGACAGAAAGCAATCAGCCCCAGCATTTT. The encoded protein is CASSSTESNQPQHF.

This clone was observed a single time. This chain connects TRBV5-1 to TRBJ2-5, with D uncertain. Near its end, the DNA agrees better with TRBJ2-7, so the J call may be wrong. This CDR3 spans 14 amino acids. Germline lookup yields CDR1 SGHRS and CDR2 YFSETQ. CDR3 sequence: CASSLAISGYEQYF. In nucleotides, the CDR3 is TGCGCCAGCAGCTTGGCTATCTCTGGGTACGAGCAGTACTTC.

The J gene is TRBJ1-1, the V gene TRBV29-1; weak D call: TRBD1 (5 bases). Germline V gene data show CDR1 as SQVTM and CDR2 as ANQGSEA. The CDR3 has 13 residues. Trimming shortened V by 7 bases and J by 1 base, and 13 bases separated the two germline ends. The CDR3, as DNA: TGCAGCGGCCGGGACGGGGGGAACACTGAAGCTTTCTTT. It is translated as CSGRDGGNTEAFF.

The chain couples TRBV19 to TRBJ1-5; 7 bases are shared with TRBD1. The CDR3 covers 14 residues. Germline V gene lookup returns CDR1 LNHDA and CDR2 SQIVND (reference sequence). J lost 3 bases, V lost 7 bases, and 6 bases had no gene match. The CDR3 DNA reads TGTGCCAGTAACTTGGGACAGTTCAATCAGCCCCAGCATTTT. Its protein product is CASNLGQFNQPQHF.

V gene TRBV6-5 combines with J gene TRBJ2-7; 7 bases map to TRBD1. The CDR3 spans 15 residues. Per the germline V gene, CDR1 is MNHEY and CDR2 is SVGAGI. V was pared by 7 bases and J by 1 base, with 10 bases of the junction left unmatched. In nucleotides, the CDR3 is TGTGCCAGCACCCAGTCTCCGGGACAGTCCTACGAGCAGTACTTC. It specifies CASTQSPGQSYEQYF.

This sequence joins TRBV27 and TRBJ2-7; D uncertain. CDR3 length: 13 amino acids. Trimming pared 5 bases from V and 3 bases from J, leaving 11 bases between. The germline CDR1 and CDR2 sequences are MNHEY and SMNVEV (reference sequence). The chain's CDR3 is CASSPRADYEQYF. The DNA of the CDR3 is TGTGCCAGCAGTCCCCGGGCAGACTACGAGCAGTACTTC.

J is TRBJ2-1 and V is TRBV27, with a tentative D call TRBD1 (6 bases). V was clipped by 7 bases and J by 8 bases, with 12 bases between them. The CDR3 is 12 residues long. Germline V gives CDR1 MNHEY, CDR2 SMNVEV (reference sequence). CDR3 residues: CASKQGMDEQFF. The CDR3 DNA is TGTGCCAGCAAACAGGGAATGGATGAGCAGTTCTTC.

The chain uses TRBV9 and TRBJ2-1; 14 bases map to TRBD2. The trim removed 0 bases at V and 7 bases at J, leaving 3 bases unmatched. This CDR3 has 16 amino acids. Germline CDR1 is SGDLS and CDR2 is YYNGEE. CDR3 amino acids: CASSVAGTSGRNEQFF. The DNA of the CDR3 is TGTGCCAGCAGCGTAGCCGGGACTAGCGGGAGAAATGAGCAGTTCTTC. Full variable domain (remainder filled in from reference TRBV9 and TRBJ2-1): DSGVTQTPKHLITATGQRVTLRCSPRSGDLSVYWYQQSLDQGLQFLIQYYNGEERAKGNILERFSAQQFPDLHSELNLSSLELGDSALYFCASSVAGTSGRNEQFFGPGTRLTVL.

The chain combines TRBV5-1 with TRBJ2-1, with TRBD2 matching over 10 bases. Germline CDR1 is SGHRS and CDR2 is YFSETQ. The V gene end was trimmed by 7 bases and the J gene end by 8 bases; junction bases not matched to a gene: 12. This CDR3 comprises 15 residues. The CDR3 sequence is CASHKDPGTSDEQFF. For the CDR3, the DNA is TGCGCCAGCCACAAGGATCCCGGGACTAGCGATGAGCAGTTCTTC.

The gene calls are TRBV4-1 and TRBJ1-2; no clear D. The CDR3 consists of 13 residues. Per the germline V gene, CDR1 is MGHRA and CDR2 is YSYEKL. V was clipped by 2 bases and J by 8 bases, with 12 bases between them. As DNA, the CDR3 is TGCGCCAGCAGCCAATCTTCACTCTTCGGCTACACCTTC. Protein sequence: CASSQSSLFGYTF.